One sample yielded the 25 T cell receptor beta chains listed below, sequenced in a study of blood T cell repertoires in COVID-19. Repertoires were generated with immunoSEQ multiplex PCR, while TCRdb's copy carries only in-frame clones and drops some. The repertoire holds some 200,000 clones, with roughly nine tenths as singletons. The sequencing sample was made of PBMCs or T cells enriched from blood (not recorded which). The receptor source for this set is a woman aged 25 to 45 who had recovered from COVID-19.

The V and J genes are TRBV9 and TRBJ2-1, with 9 bases that match TRBD2. Germline V gene lookup returns CDR1 SGDLS and CDR2 YYNGEE. The CDR3 is made up of 16 amino acids. V gave up 2 bases and J gave up 8 bases; unmatched junction bases: 11. CDR3 sequence (DNA): TGTGCCAGCAGCGTTGGTGGCGGGGGGGCCTTGGATGAGCAGTTCTTC. The encoded protein is CASSVGGGGALDEQFF.

CDR3 loop: CASSPNRDRRTNYGYTF. CDR3 DNA sequence: TGTGCCAGCAGTCCCAACCGGGACAGGCGAACTAACTATGGCTACACCTTC. The chain carries TRBV6-2 or TRBV6-3 and TRBJ1-2; 8 bases are a match to TRBD1. The CDR3 loop spans 17 amino acids. V lost 5 bases, J lost 0 bases, and 11 bases stayed unmatched. Germline-derived CDR1 and CDR2 are MNHEY and SVGEGT.

The chain joins TRBV11-2 to TRBJ2-7, with a weak D call TRBD2 (7 bases). The CDR3 is 14 residues long. V lost 2 bases, J lost 6 bases, and 14 bases lay in between. Germline-derived CDR1 and CDR2 are SGHAT and FQNNGV. The CDR3 sequence is CASSLKGGPFEQYF. The CDR3 DNA follows: TGTGCCAGCAGCTTAAAGGGGGGGCCATTCGAGCAGTACTTC.

The chain carries TRBV9 and TRBJ1-1, with 7 bases matching TRBD1. The V gene end was trimmed by 7 bases and the J gene end by 2 bases; junction bases not matched to a gene: 11. Germline assignment: CDR1 SGDLS and CDR2 YYNGEE. This CDR3 contains 15 residues. For the CDR3, the DNA is TGTGCCAGCGGGCTTTCGGGACAGAGTAACACTGAAGCTTTCTTT. Residues: CASGLSGQSNTEAFF.

V and J are TRBV11-2 and TRBJ1-1; a possible D gene is TRBD1 (6 bases). Per germline, CDR1 SGHAT and CDR2 FQNNGV. This CDR3 region has 15 residues. V was shortened by 1 base and J by 0 bases, with 9 bases between the two germline ends. The CDR3 reads CASSLVAGVNTEAFF. In DNA form, the CDR3 reads TGTGCCAGCAGCTTAGTGGCAGGGGTGAACACTGAAGCTTTCTTT. The variable domain in full, with the rest retrieved from reference TRBV11-2 and TRBJ1-1, is EAGVAQSPRYKIIEKRQSVAFWCNPISGHATLYWYQQILGQGPKLLIQFQNNGVVDDSQLPKDRFSAERLKGVDSTLKIQPAKLEDSAVYLCASSLVAGVNTEAFFGQGTRLTVV.

Only one count was recorded for this clone. V and J are TRBV4-3 and TRBJ1-4; TRBD1 aligns across 12 bases. With 4 bases clipped from V and 8 bases from J, the junction kept 5 bases outside the gene matches. The V gene's germline CDR1 is LGHNA and CDR2 YSLEER. The CDR3 consists of 15 residues. The CDR3 nucleotides are TGCGCCAGCAGCCTCGAGGGACAGGGGGCAGAAAAACTGTTTTTT. As protein: CASSLEGQGAEKLFF.

Written as DNA, the CDR3 is TGTGCCAGTAGTATACCTTTCAACAACAGGGGTGGCAATGAAAAACTGTTTTTT. Protein: CASSIPFNNRGGNEKLFF. The chain uses TRBV19 and TRBJ1-4; 7 nucleotides line up with TRBD1. Germline V gene data show CDR1 as LNHDA and CDR2 as SQIVND (reference sequence). V lost 2 bases and J lost 5; bases outside the gene matches: 14. The CDR3 runs to 18 residues.

The genes are TRBV11-2 and TRBJ2-7; 8 positions agree with TRBD1. Germline assignment: CDR1 SGHAT and CDR2 FQNNGV. The CDR3 has 14 amino acids. The V segment lost 4 bases and the J segment 2 bases; nucleotides outside the gene matches: 4. In nucleotides, the CDR3 is TGTGCCAGCAGCTCTGACAGGGGTACCTACGAGCAGTACTTC. Translating it yields CASSSDRGTYEQYF. Combining the CDR3 with reference TRBV11-2 and TRBJ2-7 gives the whole variable domain EAGVAQSPRYKIIEKRQSVAFWCNPISGHATLYWYQQILGQGPKLLIQFQNNGVVDDSQLPKDRFSAERLKGVDSTLKIQPAKLEDSAVYLCASSSDRGTYEQYFGPGTRLTVT.

V gene TRBV6-5 combines with J gene TRBJ1-4; no clear D gene. The germline V gene encodes CDR1 MNHEY and CDR2 SVGAGI. This CDR3 comprises 11 residues. V lost 6 bases and J 5 bases, leaving 4 bases between the germline ends. As DNA, the CDR3 is TGTGCCAGCAGCTTGAATGAAAAACTGTTTTTT. Amino acids: CASSLNEKLFF.

CDR3 bases: TGTGCCAGCAGCCGAGAGGGACTAGCGGCCTCATACGAGCAGTACTTC. Protein: CASSREGLAASYEQYF. The chain uses TRBV3-1 (or the pseudogene TRBV3-2) and TRBJ2-7; 11 bases line up with TRBD2. This CDR3 has 16 residues. The germline CDR1 and CDR2 sequences are LGHDT and YNNKEL (reference sequence). V was clipped by 4 bases and J by 4 bases; unmatched bases: 9.

The chain combines TRBV9 with TRBJ1-3; 7 bases are a match to TRBD1. The CDR3 covers 14 residues. V trimming: 4 bases; J trimming: 2 bases; junction bases outside the gene matches: 3. Germline values: CDR1 SGDLS, CDR2 YYNGEE. CDR3 bases: TGTGCCAGCAGCTTTAGGGGGCCTGGAAACACCATATATTTT. Protein sequence: CASSFRGPGNTIYF.

The CDR3 nucleotides read TGTGCCAGCAGTCGACGGGGACAGATCTTCTCTAATGAAAAACTGTTTTTT. This codes for CASSRRGQIFSNEKLFF. The genes are TRBV27 and TRBJ1-4; TRBD1 matches at 7 bases. V shed 5 bases, J shed 3 bases, and the junction held 12 bases outside the gene matches. The germline CDR1 and CDR2 sequences are MNHEY and SMNVEV (reference sequence). The length of the CDR3 is 17 residues.

The rearrangement links TRBV7-2 to TRBJ2-3; 8 nucleotides agree with TRBD2. This CDR3 is 17 amino acids long. Per the germline V gene, CDR1 is SGHTA and CDR2 is FQGNSA. The V gene end was trimmed by 1 base and the J gene end by 1 base; junction bases not matched to a gene: 7. The CDR3 reads CASSLGTAGVGTDTQYF. CDR3 nucleotide sequence: TGTGCCAGCAGCTTAGGGACAGCGGGGGTTGGCACAGATACGCAGTATTTT.

The chain carries TRBV11-2 and TRBJ1-5; D is possibly TRBD1 (5 bases). The V and J ends lost 3 bases and 2 bases respectively, with 11 bases between them. The CDR3 runs to 15 residues. Germline loops: CDR1 SGHAT, CDR2 FQNNGV. The CDR3 is CASSLEGKGNQPQHF. The DNA for the CDR3 is TGTGCCAGCAGCTTGGAGGGGAAGGGCAATCAGCCCCAGCATTTT.

V usage is TRBV19 and J usage is TRBJ2-2; no reliable D call. In germline, CDR1 is LNHDA, CDR2 SQIVND (reference sequence). V was pared by 2 bases and J by 1 base, with 5 bases between. The CDR3 contains 14 residues. The CDR3 DNA is TGTGCCAGTAGTATAAGAGGGAACACCGGGGAGCTGTTTTTT. Its translation: CASSIRGNTGELFF.

The chain has TRBV19 and TRBJ1-1; D ambiguous. CDR1 is LNHDA and CDR2 is SQIVND in the germline V gene (reference sequence). The V end lost 5 bases, the J end lost 0 bases, and 13 bases lay between the germline ends. The CDR3 has 15 amino acids. DNA for the CDR3: TGTGCCAGTAGTTCCGCCAGGCTCATGAACACTGAAGCTTTCTTT. It encodes CASSSARLMNTEAFF.

The rearrangement joins TRBV27 to TRBJ2-7; perhaps TRBD1 as D (5 bases). There are 14 residues in the CDR3. Germline V gives CDR1 MNHEY, CDR2 SMNVEV (reference sequence). V was shortened by 2 bases and J by 5 bases, with 13 bases between the two germline ends. The CDR3 DNA reads TGTGCCAGCAGTTTACGGCAGGGTGGGAACGAGCAGTACTTC. Protein product: CASSLRQGGNEQYF.

The chain employs TRBV7-7 and TRBJ1-2, with a possible D match to TRBD1 (5 bases). The length of the CDR3 is 19 residues. Germline V gene lookup returns CDR1 SSHAT and CDR2 FNYEAQ (reference sequence). Between the trimmed V and J ends, which lost 2 bases and 4 bases, there was a span of 26 bases. CDR3: CASSLSVGRIVSWGYGYTF. CDR3 coding DNA: TGTGCCAGCAGCTTATCGGTGGGGCGTATTGTCTCATGGGGCTATGGCTACACCTTC.

V is TRBV15 and J is TRBJ1-5; TRBD1 aligns across 7 bases. V was pared by 3 bases and J by 3 bases, with 8 bases of the junction left unmatched. Germline V lookup: CDR1 LNHNV, CDR2 YYDKDF (reference sequence). The CDR3 length is 16 residues. CDR3 sequence reads: CATSSRDRRANQPQHF. The CDR3 DNA reads as TGTGCCACCAGCAGCCGGGACAGAAGGGCCAATCAGCCCCAGCATTTT.

CDR3 sequence reads: CAWSVLNEQFF. The CDR3 nucleotides are TGTGCCTGGAGTGTACTGAATGAGCAGTTCTTC. The chain couples TRBV30 to TRBJ2-1; D is uncertain. The germline V and J ends were trimmed by 0 bases and 7 bases, with 4 bases remaining between them. Germline V CDR1 and CDR2: GTSNPN, SVGIG (reference sequence). This CDR3 has 11 amino acids.

This chain joins TRBV9 and TRBJ2-5; tentative D call: TRBD2 (6 bases). Germline CDR1 reads SGDLS; CDR2 reads YYNGEE. The V gene lost 3 bases and the J gene lost 2 bases, with 11 bases spanning the gap. The CDR3 runs 14 residues. In nucleotides, the CDR3 is TGTGCCAGCAGCGCCTGGAGGGAACAAGAGACCCAGTACTTC. Translation: CASSAWREQETQYF.

CDR3 amino acids: CASSQERQETQYF. CDR3 DNA sequence: TGTGCCAGCAGTCAGGAAAGGCAAGAGACCCAGTACTTC. V and J are TRBV2 and TRBJ2-5; D is ambiguous. The CDR3 runs 13 residues. CDR1 is SNHLY, CDR2 FYNNEI, per germline. Trimming stripped 5 bases from V and 2 bases from J, with 9 bases between.

V is TRBV27 and J is TRBJ1-5, with 11 positions matching TRBD1. J lost 7 bases, V lost 4 bases, and 9 bases had no gene match. Germline V gives CDR1 MNHEY, CDR2 SMNVEV (reference sequence). The CDR3 sequence is 16 residues long. CDR3 DNA: TGTGCCAGCAGTTCCCGGACAGGGGGCCGGGGGCAGCCCCAGCATTTT. It encodes CASSSRTGGRGQPQHF.

The CDR3 nucleotides are TGTGCCAGCAGCACAGGGGGTAACTCTGGGGCCAACGTCCTGACTTTC. Protein: CASSTGGNSGANVLTF. The V and J genes are TRBV9 and TRBJ2-6; 8 bases are a match to TRBD1. The V gene's germline CDR1 is SGDLS and CDR2 YYNGEE. The CDR3 length is 16 residues. V shed 4 bases and J 0 bases; nucleotides not matched to a gene: 3.

The rearrangement links TRBV7-2 to TRBJ2-2; the match to TRBD2 covers 7 bases. Germline assignment: CDR1 SGHTA and CDR2 FQGNSA. This CDR3 has 14 amino acids. Losses at the gene ends were 7 bases for V and 6 bases for J; bases not matched to a gene: 8. CDR3 region: CASTVLARPGELFF. DNA for the CDR3: TGTGCCAGCACTGTACTAGCGCGGCCCGGGGAGCTGTTTTTT. The full variable domain, its missing parts supplied by reference TRBV7-2 and TRBJ2-2, is GAGVSQSPSNKVTEKGKDVELRCDPISGHTALYWYRQSLGQGLEFLIYFQGNSAPDKSGLPSDRFSAERTGGSVSTLTIQRTQQEDSAVYLCASTVLARPGELFFGEGSRLTVL.